What follows are 5 T cell receptor beta chains derived from one specimen sequenced in a study of shared clonotypes between healthy human individuals. The data were produced by immunoSEQ multiplex PCR, yet TCRdb's version contains in-frame clones alone and is incomplete. The sample holds some 2,500,000 clones; roughly 93% are singletons and the top ten take 0.36%. The sample comprised naive CD4+ T cells from PBMCs. The subset: CD45RA+ positively selected. These receptors came from a man aged 18 to 30 in good health. Some clones in this sample may be carry-over from other donors' samples.

The chain employs TRBV5-1 and TRBJ2-7; the match to TRBD1 covers 9 bases. The CDR3 loop spans 15 amino acids. J gave up 6 bases and V 3 bases, and 10 bases lay outside the gene matches. Germline V gives CDR1 SGHRS, CDR2 YFSETQ. The CDR3 DNA sequence: TGCGCCAGCAGCTCGACCCGGGACAGGGTAGGCGAGCAGTACTTC. It specifies CASSSTRDRVGEQYF.

This chain links TRBV5-5 with TRBJ2-7, with D perhaps matching TRBD1 or TRBD2 (5 bases each). Trimming cost V 0 bases and J 5 bases, with 12 bases left between them. The CDR3 sequence is 14 residues long. Germline assignment: CDR1 SGHKS and CDR2 YYEKEE (reference sequence). CDR3 sequence reads: CASSLAWQGDEQYF. CDR3 nucleotides: TGTGCCAGCAGCTTGGCCTGGCAGGGAGACGAGCAGTACTTC. The whole variable domain, remainder taken from reference TRBV5-5 and TRBJ2-7, is DAGVTQSPTHLIKTRGQQVTLRCSPISGHKSVSWYQQVLGQGPQFIFQYYEKEERGRGNFPDRFSARQFPNYSSELNVNALLLGDSALYLCASSLAWQGDEQYFGPGTRLTVT.

The J gene is TRBJ1-6, the V gene TRBV5-1; 9 nucleotides line up with TRBD1. Germline CDR1 is SGHRS and CDR2 is YFSETQ. There are 14 residues in the CDR3. V gave up 4 bases and J gave up 10 bases; unmatched junction bases: 6. CDR3 DNA sequence: TGCGCCAGCAGCACGGACAGGGGTGGGTCACCCCTCCACTTT. Translating gives CASSTDRGGSPLHF.

The chain combines TRBV28 with TRBJ2-7; tentatively, D is TRBD2 (6 bases). The germline V gene encodes CDR1 MDHEN and CDR2 SYDVKM. The CDR3 spans 14 residues. Between the trimmed V and J ends, which lost 8 bases and 4 bases, there was a span of 18 bases. The CDR3 here is CASAGGGSWYEQYF. CDR3 nucleotide sequence: TGTGCCAGCGCCGGGGGAGGCTCTTGGTACGAGCAGTACTTC.

With regard to this clone: Other DNA sequences within the sample encode an identical CDR3. The rearrangement links TRBV28 to TRBJ1-1; unclear D gene. The germline V gene has CDR1 MDHEN and CDR2 SYDVKM. The CDR3 is made up of 14 amino acids. V was pared by 2 bases and J by 2 bases, with 9 bases between. The CDR3 sequence: CASSLVRANTEAFF. The DNA for the CDR3 is TGTGCCAGCAGTTTAGTACGGGCAAACACTGAAGCTTTCTTT.